A selection of T cell receptor beta chains follows, all from one sample in a study of shared clonotypes between healthy human individuals. Here immunoSEQ multiplex PCR was the method, and the copy in TCRdb shows in-frame clones only, minus some. The profile shows some 1.1 million clones, approximately 80% of them singletons. Sequencing was carried out using memory CD4+ T cells from PBMCs. The receptors shown here come from a man in his late teens or twenties in good health. Some clones in this sample may be carry-over from other donors' samples. CDR3s include the opening cysteine and the closing phenylalanine or tryptophan. Fields, in order: CDR3 length, V gene, clone size, CDR3 protein. Rows may omit the clone size; those that give it use once, few, many or a size class.

13,TRBV30,.,CAWSGQPNTEAFF
17,TRBV4-3,.,CASSQDTDRRISYEQYF
14,TRBV28,.,CASSSQGAGETQYF
15,TRBV2,few,CASSDLGAGTYEQYF
14,TRBV5-1,.,CASGSGSTYNEQFF
16,TRBV6-1,.,CASSVPPLGITDTQYF
15,TRBV27,.,CASRRVLASYNEQFF
14,TRBV18,.,CASSGLAGVHEQYF
15,TRBV4-2,.,CASSQGTASTDTQYF
13,TRBV2,many,CASTGTLQETQYF
13,TRBV6-1,few,CASHRGAYNEQFF
13,TRBV5-3,.,CARSFDRGGGYTF
13,TRBV29-1,.,CSVAQGLNTEAFF
15,TRBV19,once,CASSIRPGSYNEQFF